This T cell receptor beta chain was found in a study of blood T cells in healthy people across ages (dated by TCRdb to 2015 to 2017). Looking at the study overall: Template switching captured roughly one uniquely barcoded TCR beta cDNA molecule per two T cells in model experiments. To track age-related changes in TCR beta repertoire diversity, the study relied on deep sequencing normalized with unique cDNA molecular identifiers. The donors were divided into four age groups: young (average approximately 17 years), middle-aged (approximately 39), aged (about 60) and long-lived (about 80). To avoid experimental bias, donors of different ages were randomly spread across the sequencing lanes. Using the same blood draw, the study looked at two additional independent replicas of 1 million unique cDNA reads for two donors, one aged 18 to 30 and the other aged 80 or older.

The research as a whole found: Observed TCR beta diversity per million T cells fell roughly linearly with age, and a significant reduction was already apparent by age roughly 40. Compared with the aged group, the long-lived group had more naive CD4+ T cells, fewer expanded clones and increased TCR diversity, a pattern suggesting age selection. Donor CMV infection status was unknown, potentially confounding age-related changes in expanded clonotypes. Because profiling used bulk unsorted PBMCs, naive and antigen-experienced compartments could not be compared conclusively. There was a strong correlation between observed TCR beta diversity and the percentage of naive T cells measured by flow cytometry. Estimates of total diversity from one million sequenced T cells were regarded as lower bounds and underestimates.

The CDR3 measures 14 amino acids from cysteine to phenylalanine. The only DNA kept is the CDR3, 42 bases in frame from the first base. Trimmed from V: 6 bases; trimmed from J: 5 bases; junction bases lacking a gene match: 8. The germline V gene supplies CDR1 SGHTA and CDR2 FQGNSA. Library construction relied on 5' RACE. TCRdb lists the instrument as Illumina HiSeq 2500. A second PCR of about 7 to 12 cycles was run with a J-beta primer mix and a sample-barcoded 5' primer. Each TCR beta cDNA molecule received a unique molecular identifier from a template-switch 5' adaptor carrying 12 random nucleotides. At least 2.5 million CDR3-containing paired-end reads were obtained from each sample. The Mint cDNA synthesis kit, primed by a TRBC-specific oligonucleotide, was used to synthesize first-strand cDNA from all RNA. All cDNA was treated with uracil-DNA glycosylase and then went through a first 18-cycle PCR with the universal primers M1SS and BC2_uni_R. Concerning the study's data processing: Normalization of each sample was performed by random selection of 1 million high-quality reads, each carrying a distinct molecular identifier. Reads with shared molecular identifiers were discarded instead of being binned into consensus sequences. MiTCR, with a Q25 quality threshold and the strictest error-elimination algorithm, was used for CDR3 identification, clonotype clustering and error correction. A nonparametric unseen species model with Euler transformation was used to estimate a lower bound on total TCR beta diversity. In-frame beta chains were kept once TCRdb had trimmed the public reads at Q25 with fastp and called clones with MiXCR. Here each entry gathers all rows of one CDR3 protein and keeps the most common genes and DNA. These V and J calls derive from TCRdb rather than the authors' analysis. This sample holds about 570,000 distinct CDR3 sequences; approximately 27% were observed only once. The ten largest account for around 20% of the sample.

The donors were roughly 38 Caucasian individuals from Russia, aged roughly 6 to 100 years, who were systemically healthy. Each donor gave about 11 milliliters of peripheral blood, drawn into EDTA-treated Vacutainer tubes. Ficoll-Paque density-gradient centrifugation was used to isolate PBMCs, with at least 7 million obtained per sample. Total RNA, at least 5 micrograms per sample, was extracted from PBMCs with Trizol reagent. The percentages of naive CD45RAhigh/CD27high T cells were determined by flow cytometry on a PBMC aliquot from every donor. Comments on this clonotype: Its recognized antigen is unknown. No clone much larger than this one lies a single base away; base qualities are absent.

The TCR originated in a woman aged 65 to 85 in good health. The chain couples TRBV7-2 to TRBJ2-3, with 7 bases in between that match TRBD1. The sample taken for sequencing was blood. The encoded CDR3 is CASRLTGVGDTQYF. Read as DNA, the sequence is TGTGCCAGCAGACTCACAGGGGTGGGAGATACGCAGTATTTT.